This T cell receptor (beta chain) was profiled in a study of vaccination and CD4 T cells after COVID-19. The wider study: For post-vaccine samples, collection took place a median roughly 76 days after dose two, ranging from 14 to 241. Stimulation of the cells used overlapping spike peptide pools from SARS-CoV-2 and from the common cold coronaviruses HCoV-NL63, HCoV-OC43 and HCoV-229E. Study-level results: In convalescent patients, a median about 87% of reactive clones appeared only post-vaccination.

Cultured CD4+ T cell DNA was sequenced using the Oncomine TCR Beta short-read assay. After culture, CD4+ T cells served as the source for genomic DNA extraction. TCRdb reanalysed the PCR reads using MiXCR and keeps one entry per CDR3 protein. Of 15,000 to 17,000 distinct CDR3 sequences in the sample, 60% to 75% were seen once. The CDR3 consists of 14 residues. Germline V gene data show CDR1 as SGHTA and CDR2 as FQGNSA. Trimming pared 7 bases from V and 5 bases from J, leaving 17 bases between. The sample's treatment: roughly 10-day PBMC culture with coronavirus spike peptide pools or control peptides (ViraFEST assay). About this clonotype: Its antigen is not identified.

Sequenced input: CD4+ T cells from blood, cultured in vitro. This clonotype was obtained from a human donor who had recovered from COVID-19. V is TRBV7-2 and J is TRBJ1-2; tentative D call: TRBD1 (5 bases). The DNA of the CDR3 is TGTGCCAGCACCGTAGGGCAGGGTGTTTATGGCTACACCTTC. It codes for CASTVGQGVYGYTF.